The entry that follows covers one T cell receptor beta chain sequence. Its matching antigen is unknown. These data are taken from a study of cytomegalovirus exposure and HLA in healthy donors. Whole-study results and caveats: Later genetic work tied a missense DCLRE1C variant to beta-chain V and J trimming. Researchers counted around 160 TCR beta chains as cytomegalovirus-associated.

Trimming took off 2 bases at V and 6 bases at J, with 13 bases between the two ends. Looked up from germline, CDR1 is GTSNPN and CDR2 is SVGIG (reference sequence). This CDR3 has 13 amino acids. This PCR relied on a set of 60 Vbeta primers and 13 Jbeta primers. Repertoires were generated with immunoSEQ multiplex PCR, while TCRdb's copy carries only in-frame clones and drops some. The table has more than 140,000 clones, less than 65% seen once. This sequence originates from a woman younger than 45 in good health and CMV-seropositive. The rearrangement links TRBV30 to TRBJ1-2; D possibly corresponds to TRBD1 (5 bases). Sequencing used PBMCs. The DNA of the CDR3 is TGTGCCTGGAGTTATGGGCGGGGGGATGGCTACACCTTC. Its protein is CAWSYGRGDGYTF. Complete variable domain (other parts from reference TRBV30 and TRBJ1-2): SQTIHQWPATLVQPVGSPLSLECTVEGTSNPNLYWYRQAAGRGLQLLFYSVGIGQISSEVPQNLSASRPQDRQFILSSKKLLLSDSGFYLCAWSYGRGDGYTFGSGTRLTVV.